This is a list of T cell receptor beta chains from one sample in a study of a mutant IDH1 vaccine in newly diagnosed glioma. Sequencing was performed with immunoSEQ multiplex PCR; in TCRdb, only in-frame clones are kept and a portion is missing. The repertoire holds some 60,000 clones, less than 90% seen once, with over 2.5% in the top ten. These receptors are not linked to any known antigen. Material: PBMCs, obtained from a glioma patient whose treatment included an IDH1 peptide vaccine. The receptors here all came from a woman aged 50 to 65 with glioma. The CDR3 runs from the conserved cysteine through the conserved F or W. D genes are given only for firm matches. Size is omitted from some rows. Given values are once, few, many or a class for expanded clones.

. TRBJ2-7 14 TRBV7-9 once TGTGCCAGCAGCGCACCCAGGGGACCCTACGAGCAGTACTTC CASSAPRGPYEQYF
. TRBJ2-1 16 TRBV4-1 . TGCGCCAGCAGCCAAGTTTCAGGGGCCCCCAACAATGAGCAGTTCTTC CASSQVSGAPNNEQFF
. TRBJ2-3 16 TRBV9 . TGTGCCAGCAGCGCCGGGACAATCGCTAGCACAGATACGCAGTATTTT CASSAGTIASTDTQYF
. TRBJ1-2 12 TRBV27 . TGTGCCAGCAGTTCCAGGGATTATGGCTACACCTTC CASSSRDYGYTF
TRBD2 TRBJ2-2 16 TRBV5-1 . TGCGCCAGCAGCCCCCGTCTGACTAGCGCCACCGGGGAGCTGTTTTTT CASSPRLTSATGELFF
TRBD2 TRBJ2-3 16 TRBV9 once TGTGCCAGCAGCGTTGTAGCGGGGGGGAGCACAGATACGCAGTATTTT CASSVVAGGSTDTQYF
. TRBJ2-5 15 TRBV6-4 . TGTGCCAGCAGTGAAGCGTCGGGGGGCTTAAAGACCCAGTACTTC CASSEASGGLKTQYF
TRBD1 TRBJ1-2 15 TRBV4-1 . TGCGCCAGCAGCCGTAGGGACAGGGGAGGGTATGGCTACACCTTC CASSRRDRGGYGYTF
TRBD1 TRBJ1-1 15 TRBV27 . TGTGCCAGCAGTTATAGACAGGGGGCTCCGACTGAAGCTTTCTTT CASSYRQGAPTEAFF
. TRBJ1-3 14 TRBV30 . TGTGCCCAAGGGCGGGGGAGCCCTGGAAACACCATATATTTT CAQGRGSPGNTIYF
. TRBJ2-7 11 TRBV6-1 few TGTGCCAGCAGTGAAGCGCTTGTACCCTACTTC CASSEALVPYF
TRBD1 TRBJ2-3 15 TRBV19 . TGTGCCAGTAGTATATTACAGGGGGCTCGAGATACGCAGTATTTT CASSILQGARDTQYF
. TRBJ1-1 10 TRBV29-1 . TGCAGCGTTTCTGACACTGAAGCTTTCTTT CSVSDTEAFF
TRBD1 TRBJ1-2 16 TRBV6-6 once TGTGCCAGCACCTATGGGGACAGGTCGGGGGCCTATGGCTACACCTTC CASTYGDRSGAYGYTF
. TRBJ2-7 15 TRBV7-2 . TGTGCCAGCAGCAAATCGATGGGGGCGCGGAGCGAGCAGTACTTC CASSKSMGARSEQYF
. TRBJ2-3 15 TRBV5-1 . TGCGCCAGCAGCTTGGACGGACAGCCCACAGATACGCAGTATTTT CASSLDGQPTDTQYF
TRBD1 TRBJ2-2 18 TRBV7-6 . TGTGCCAGCAGCTACCTCACAGGGGCCCACTCCAACACCGGGGAGCTGTTTTTT CASSYLTGAHSNTGELFF
. TRBJ2-2 15 TRBV7-8 . TGTGCCAGCAGCCTAGAGGGGGGGGCGGCCGGGGAGCTGTTTTTT CASSLEGGAAGELFF
. TRBJ1-1 13 TRBV7-7 few TGTGCCAGCAGCTTAGACTTGAACACTGAAGCTTTCTTT CASSLDLNTEAFF
. TRBJ1-5 20 TRBV7-6 . TGTGCCAGCAGCTTAGAAGGGGTTCTATTTCCCAATTATAGCAATCAGCCCCAGCATTTT CASSLEGVLFPNYSNQPQHF
. TRBJ1-3 15 TRBV5-1 . TGCGCCAGCAGCCTTGGGACCGCCTCTGGAAACACCATATATTTT CASSLGTASGNTIYF
TRBD2 TRBJ2-5 13 TRBV7-6 . TGTGCCAGCAGCTTAGGGGAGGGGGAGACCCAGTACTTC CASSLGEGETQYF
. TRBJ2-3 15 TRBV5-8 . TGTGCCAGCAGCCTCCGGGACGGATACACAGATACGCAGTATTTT CASSLRDGYTDTQYF
. TRBJ2-1 12 TRBV11-2 . TGTGCCAGCAGCTTAGAATTGGGTGAGCAGTTCTTC CASSLELGEQFF
TRBD1 TRBJ1-1 16 TRBV7-2 once TGTGCCAGCAGCTTAGGTCGACAGGGGAAGAACACTGAAGCTTTCTTT CASSLGRQGKNTEAFF
. TRBJ1-5 15 TRBV9 . TGTGCCAGCAGCGTGGGGGGCCTTGGCAATCAGCCCCAGCATTTT CASSVGGLGNQPQHF
TRBD1 TRBJ2-7 12 TRBV27 . TGTGCCAGCAGGGACAGGGGGGACGAGCAGTACTTC CASRDRGDEQYF
. TRBJ2-7 14 TRBV7-3 . TGTGCCAGCATTATGGGGGACAACCCCTACGAGCAGTACTTC CASIMGDNPYEQYF
TRBD2 TRBJ2-3 15 TRBV9 . TGTGCCAGCAGCGTAGGCGGGGGGGATCTAGATACGCAGTATTTT CASSVGGGDLDTQYF
. TRBJ1-6 14 TRBV6-1 few TGTGCCAGCAGTGAAAGTCAGCAGGTTGCACCCCTCCACTTT CASSESQQVAPLHF
. TRBJ1-5 14 TRBV2 . TGTGCCAGCAGTGAAGAACAGGGCAATCAGCCCCAGCATTTT CASSEEQGNQPQHF
TRBD1 TRBJ2-7 15 TRBV6-5 . TGTGCCAGCAGGCAAACAGGGGGTGTGGGCTACGAGCAGTACTTC CASRQTGGVGYEQYF
. TRBJ2-7 15 TRBV9 . TGTGCCAGCAGCGTAGAGCCCAGCGGTAATACGAAGCAGTACTTC CASSVEPSGNTKQYF
TRBD2 TRBJ2-1 15 TRBV11-2 . TGTGCCAGCAGCTTAGTGGCGGGGAGGGAAAATGAGCAGTTCTTC CASSLVAGRENEQFF